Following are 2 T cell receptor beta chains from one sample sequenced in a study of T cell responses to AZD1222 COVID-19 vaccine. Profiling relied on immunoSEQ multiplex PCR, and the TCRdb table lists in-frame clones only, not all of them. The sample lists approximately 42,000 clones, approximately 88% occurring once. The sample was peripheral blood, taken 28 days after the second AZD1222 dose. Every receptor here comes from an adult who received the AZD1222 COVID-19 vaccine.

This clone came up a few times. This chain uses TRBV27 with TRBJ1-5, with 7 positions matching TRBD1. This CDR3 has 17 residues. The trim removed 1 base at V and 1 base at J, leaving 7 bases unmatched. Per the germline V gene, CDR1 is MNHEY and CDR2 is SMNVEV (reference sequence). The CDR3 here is CASSLLEVDRSNQPQHF. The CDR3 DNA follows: TGTGCCAGCAGTTTATTGGAGGTGGACAGGAGCAATCAGCCCCAGCATTTT.

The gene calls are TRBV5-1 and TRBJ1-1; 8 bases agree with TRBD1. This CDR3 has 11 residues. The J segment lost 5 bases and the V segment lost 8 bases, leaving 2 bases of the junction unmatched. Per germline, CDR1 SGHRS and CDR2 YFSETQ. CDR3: CASGQGTEAFF. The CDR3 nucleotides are TGCGCCAGTGGACAGGGAACTGAAGCTTTCTTT. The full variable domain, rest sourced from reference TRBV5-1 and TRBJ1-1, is KAGVTQTPRYLIKTRGQQVTLSCSPISGHRSVSWYQQTPGQGLQFLFEYFSETQRNKGNFPGRFSGRQFSNSRSEMNVSTLELGDSALYLCASGQGTEAFFGQGTRLTVV.